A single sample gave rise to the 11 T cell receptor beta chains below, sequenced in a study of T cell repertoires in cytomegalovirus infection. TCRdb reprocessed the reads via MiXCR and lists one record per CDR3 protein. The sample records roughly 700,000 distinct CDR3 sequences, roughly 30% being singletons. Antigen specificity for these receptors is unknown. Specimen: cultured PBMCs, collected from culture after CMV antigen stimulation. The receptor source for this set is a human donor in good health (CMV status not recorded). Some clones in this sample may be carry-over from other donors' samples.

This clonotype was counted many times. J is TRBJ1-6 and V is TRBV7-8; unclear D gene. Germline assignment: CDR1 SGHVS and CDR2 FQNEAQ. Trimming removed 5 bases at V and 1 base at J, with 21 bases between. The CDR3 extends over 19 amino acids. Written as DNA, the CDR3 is TGTGCCAGCAGCCCCCGTGGGGAGCCAGCTCGATCCTATAATTCACCCCTCCACTTT. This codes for CASSPRGEPARSYNSPLHF.

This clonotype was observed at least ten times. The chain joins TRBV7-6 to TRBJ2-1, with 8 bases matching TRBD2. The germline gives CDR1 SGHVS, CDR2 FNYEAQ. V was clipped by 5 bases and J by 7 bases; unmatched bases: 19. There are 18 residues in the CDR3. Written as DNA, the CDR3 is TGTGCCAGCAGCCTCCTGGCGGGAGGTAACGGCCTTGGGAATGAGCAGTTCTTC. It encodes CASSLLAGGNGLGNEQFF.

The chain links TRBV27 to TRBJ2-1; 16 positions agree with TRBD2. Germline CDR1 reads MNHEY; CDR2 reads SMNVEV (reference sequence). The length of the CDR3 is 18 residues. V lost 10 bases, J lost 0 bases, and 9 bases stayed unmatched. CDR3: CATKGLAGGLSSYNEQFF. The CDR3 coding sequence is TGTGCCACCAAGGGACTAGCGGGAGGGTTAAGCTCCTACAATGAGCAGTTCTTC.

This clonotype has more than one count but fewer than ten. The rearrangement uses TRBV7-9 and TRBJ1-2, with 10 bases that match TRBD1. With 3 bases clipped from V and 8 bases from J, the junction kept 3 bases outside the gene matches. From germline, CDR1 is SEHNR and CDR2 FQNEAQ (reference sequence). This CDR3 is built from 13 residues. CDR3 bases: TGTGCCAGCAGCTTGGGACAGGGGAAGGGCTACACCTTC. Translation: CASSLGQGKGYTF.

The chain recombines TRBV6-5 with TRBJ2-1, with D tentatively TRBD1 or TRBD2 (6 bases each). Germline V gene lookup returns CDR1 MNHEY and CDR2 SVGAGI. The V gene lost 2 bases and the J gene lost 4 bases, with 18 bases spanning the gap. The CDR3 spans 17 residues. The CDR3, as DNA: TGTGCCAGCAGTTACCGGGGGCCAGGGGAATCATACAATGAGCAGTTCTTC. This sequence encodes CASSYRGPGESYNEQFF.

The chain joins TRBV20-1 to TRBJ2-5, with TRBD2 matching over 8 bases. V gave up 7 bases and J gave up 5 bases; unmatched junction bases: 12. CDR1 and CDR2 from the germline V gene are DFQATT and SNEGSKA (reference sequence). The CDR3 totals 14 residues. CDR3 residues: CSGSGGAIGETQYF. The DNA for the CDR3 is TGCAGTGGGTCGGGGGGGGCCATCGGGGAGACCCAGTACTTC.

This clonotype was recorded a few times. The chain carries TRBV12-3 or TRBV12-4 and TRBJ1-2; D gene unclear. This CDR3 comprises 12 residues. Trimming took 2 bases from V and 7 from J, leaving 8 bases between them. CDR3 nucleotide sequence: TGTGCCAGCAGTTTAAGTGCCAGTGGCTACACCTTC. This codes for CASSLSASGYTF.

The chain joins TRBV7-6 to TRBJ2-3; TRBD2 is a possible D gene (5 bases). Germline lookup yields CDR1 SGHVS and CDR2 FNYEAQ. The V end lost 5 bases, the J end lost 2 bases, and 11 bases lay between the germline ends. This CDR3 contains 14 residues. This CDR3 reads CASSTGVATDTQYF. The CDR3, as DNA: TGTGCCAGCAGCACCGGGGTAGCCACAGATACGCAGTATTTT.

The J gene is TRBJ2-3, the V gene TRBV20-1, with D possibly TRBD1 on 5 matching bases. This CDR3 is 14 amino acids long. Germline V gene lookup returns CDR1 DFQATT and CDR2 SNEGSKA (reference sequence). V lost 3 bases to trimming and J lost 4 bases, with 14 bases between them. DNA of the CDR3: TGCAGTGCTAGTCAGTTCGCGACAGCAGATACGCAGTATTTT. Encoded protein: CSASQFATADTQYF.

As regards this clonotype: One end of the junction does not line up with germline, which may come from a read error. The CDR3 bases are TGTGCCAGCAGTTCAAGACTAGCTAGGGTCTTC. Translating gives CASSSRLARVF. The genes are TRBV12-3 or TRBV12-4 and TRBJ2-1; 7 bases map to TRBD2. The CDR3 totals 11 residues.

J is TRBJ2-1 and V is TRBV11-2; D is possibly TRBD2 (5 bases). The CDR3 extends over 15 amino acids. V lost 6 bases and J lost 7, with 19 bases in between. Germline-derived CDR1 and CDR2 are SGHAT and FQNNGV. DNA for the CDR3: TGTGCCAGCAGACGAATAGCGAGAGTATGGAATGAGCAGTTCTTC. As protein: CASRRIARVWNEQFF.